This T cell receptor (beta chain) was identified in a study of shared clonotypes between healthy human individuals. This table comes from immunoSEQ multiplex PCR, and its TCRdb copy is limited to in-frame clones, with some not included. The sample has 2 million to 2.5 million clones, approximately 96% seen once. Note on this clone: Other DNA sequences from this sample encode an identical CDR3 as well.

Germline V CDR1 and CDR2: LGHNA, YSLEER. The length of the CDR3 is 15 residues. Trimming removed 4 bases at V and 0 bases at J, with 7 bases between. J is TRBJ2-6 and V is TRBV4-3; D not certain. Sequences were obtained from naive CD4+ T cells sorted from blood. Indicated subset: CD45RA+ positively selected. The receptor was derived from a man aged 18-30 years in good health. The CDR3 nucleotides are TGCGCCAGCAGCCCCGGTAGCTCTGGGGCCAACGTCCTGACTTTC. This translates into CASSPGSSGANVLTF.